The 22 T cell receptor beta chains reported below all come from one sample, sequenced in a study of long-term antiretroviral therapy in people with HIV. Researchers report immunoSEQ v3.0 was run at survey level. Profiling relied on immunoSEQ multiplex PCR, and the TCRdb table lists in-frame clones only, not all of them. In the table there are about 40,000 clones, roughly 85% of which are singletons. Sequences were derived from unsorted PBMCs, sampled 3.1 years after starting antiretroviral therapy. The source is a woman in her forties or fifties with HIV.

The chain recombines TRBV9 with TRBJ2-3; perhaps TRBD1 as D (6 bases). The CDR3 runs to 16 residues. The V and J ends lost 4 bases and 3 bases respectively, with 18 bases between them. Germline loops: CDR1 SGDLS, CDR2 YYNGEE. CDR3 protein: CASSPRDRLRTDTQYF. The CDR3 coding sequence is TGTGCCAGCAGCCCCCGCGACAGGCTCCGAACAGATACGCAGTATTTT.

This sequence joins TRBV4-1 and TRBJ1-2; D might be TRBD1 (5 bases). Germline CDR1 MGHRA, CDR2 YSYEKL. Trimming stripped 2 bases from V and 5 bases from J, with 12 bases between. The CDR3 contains 14 residues. Here the CDR3 DNA reads TGCGCCAGCAGCCAAACCGGGACGGAGTATGGCTACACCTTC. Protein sequence: CASSQTGTEYGYTF.

V and J are TRBV5-6 and TRBJ1-3, with D uncertain. Deletions cut 0 bases from V and 4 bases from J, with 5 bases between. Per germline, CDR1 SGHDT and CDR2 YYEEEE. This CDR3 has 13 amino acids. DNA of the CDR3: TGTGCCAGCAGCTTGGCCGAGGGAAACACCATATATTTT. It yields the protein CASSLAEGNTIYF. The complete variable domain, with remaining parts taken from reference TRBV5-6 and TRBJ1-3, reads DAGVTQSPTHLIKTRGQQVTLRCSPKSGHDTVSWYQQALGQGPQFIFQYYEEEERQRGNFPDRFSGHQFPNYSSELNVNALLLGDSALYLCASSLAEGNTIYFGEGSWLTVV.

The gene calls are TRBV5-1 and TRBJ1-6; a weak D match, TRBD1 (6 bases). Trimming took off 0 bases at V and 5 bases at J, with 9 bases between the two ends. The CDR3 runs 15 residues. In germline, CDR1 is SGHRS, CDR2 YFSETQ. The CDR3 sequence: CASSLAGGDNSPLHF. CDR3 coding DNA: TGCGCCAGCAGCTTGGCCGGGGGCGATAATTCACCCCTCCACTTT.

V usage is TRBV10-3 and J usage is TRBJ2-3; TRBD1 aligns across 10 bases. Trimming at V came to 6 bases and at J to 0 bases, leaving 9 bases not matched to a gene. This CDR3 region has 17 residues. Germline V lookup: CDR1 ENHRY, CDR2 SYGVKD. CDR3 amino acids: CAISMSRDRGSTDTQYF. The CDR3 coding sequence is TGTGCCATCAGCATGTCCCGGGACAGGGGAAGCACAGATACGCAGTATTTT.

The genes are TRBV7-9 and TRBJ1-2, with 7 bases lining up with TRBD1. Per germline, CDR1 SEHNR and CDR2 FQNEAQ (reference sequence). The CDR3 is 12 amino acids. J gave up 6 bases and V 4 bases, and 2 bases lay outside the gene matches. In DNA, the CDR3 is TGTGCCAGCAGCTCGGGACAGAATGGCTACACCTTC. It translates to CASSSGQNGYTF.

The rearrangement links TRBV4-3 to TRBJ1-4; TRBD1 is a possible D gene (6 bases). The length of the CDR3 is 13 residues. With 0 bases removed from V and 14 bases from J, the gap between germline ends came to 13 bases. CDR1 and CDR2 from the germline V gene are LGHNA and YSLEER. The CDR3 sequence: CASSQEGGTWLFF. The CDR3, as DNA: TGCGCCAGCAGCCAAGAAGGGGGGACATGGCTGTTTTTT.

The DNA of the CDR3 is TGTGCCTGGGATGTGACAGGGTACAATTCACCCCTCCACTTT. Its translation: CAWDVTGYNSPLHF. The rearrangement links TRBV30 to TRBJ1-6, with 7 bases that match TRBD1. Germline trimming cut 5 bases from V and 7 bases from J; bases unmatched to any gene: 8. Per the germline V gene, CDR1 is GTSNPN and CDR2 is SVGIG (reference sequence). The CDR3 is 14 residues long.

The V gene is TRBV7-2, the J gene TRBJ1-6, with 10 bases identical to TRBD1. The CDR3 has 14 residues. Trimming cost V 5 bases and J 10 bases; bases outside gene matches: 5. Germline V gene data show CDR1 as SGHTA and CDR2 as FQGNSA. CDR3 residues: CASSRQGAGSPLHF. In nucleotides, the CDR3 is TGTGCCAGCAGCCGACAGGGGGCAGGGTCACCCCTCCACTTT.

The CDR3 coding sequence is TGTGCCAGCAGCCGTCCGGGACCCTACGCCACAGATACGCAGTATTTT. Amino acids: CASSRPGPYATDTQYF. The gene calls are TRBV7-2 and TRBJ2-3, with D perhaps assigned TRBD1 or TRBD2 (5 bases each). V lost 5 bases and J lost 2, with 17 bases in between. This CDR3 is built from 16 residues. The germline V gene encodes CDR1 SGHTA and CDR2 FQGNSA.

The V gene is TRBV18, the J gene TRBJ1-1, with 8 bases matching TRBD1. CDR3 length: 14 residues. The junction had 14 bases not matched to a gene; V was cut back by 4 bases and J by 13 bases. The germline V gene has CDR1 KGHSH and CDR2 LQKENI. The CDR3 DNA reads TGTGCCAGCTCACAGGACAGGGAAAACGACAAGGGTTTCTTT. This encodes CASSQDRENDKGFF.

The chain has TRBV5-1 and TRBJ2-3; D remains unclear. Germline loops: CDR1 SGHRS, CDR2 YFSETQ. With 4 bases removed from V and 3 bases from J, the gap between germline ends came to 12 bases. The CDR3 totals 14 residues. The CDR3 here is CASSPAPPTDTQYF. The CDR3 nucleotides are TGCGCCAGCAGCCCAGCCCCGCCAACAGATACGCAGTATTTT.

This clone came up once. CDR3: CASNPAVRTGLARGQLSYEQYF. The CDR3 DNA is TGCGCCAGCAATCCTGCAGTCAGGACCGGCTTAGCCAGAGGACAGCTTTCCTACGAGCAGTACTTC. The chain carries TRBV10-1 and TRBJ2-7; D perhaps matches TRBD1 (6 bases). This CDR3 has 22 amino acids. V shed 7 bases and J shed 1 base, with 38 bases lying between them. The germline gives CDR1 WNHNN, CDR2 SYGVQD (reference sequence).

This clone was seen once. This chain uses TRBV5-4 with TRBJ2-7; 9 bases line up with TRBD1. Germline loops: CDR1 SGHNT, CDR2 YYREEE (reference sequence). This CDR3 has 14 residues. Trimming took 4 bases from V and 2 from J; bases not matched to a gene: 4. The CDR3: CASSPRQGAYEQYF. The DNA for the CDR3 is TGTGCCAGCAGCCCAAGACAGGGGGCCTACGAGCAGTACTTC.

This clone has only a few counts. The genes are TRBV2 and TRBJ2-7; 10 nucleotides match TRBD1. V lost 8 bases and J lost 2; bases outside the gene matches: 9. The CDR3 consists of 15 residues. The germline CDR1 and CDR2 sequences are SNHLY and FYNNEI. CDR3 amino acids: CASEVTGTGAYEQYF. CDR3 nucleotide sequence: TGTGCCAGCGAGGTAACCGGGACAGGGGCCTACGAGCAGTACTTC. The complete variable domain, with remaining parts taken from reference TRBV2 and TRBJ2-7, reads EPEVTQTPSHQVTQMGQEVILRCVPISNHLYFYWYRQILGQKVEFLVSFYNNEISEKSEIFDDQFSVERPDGSNFTLKIRSTKLEDSAMYFCASEVTGTGAYEQYFGPGTRLTVT.

This clone was detected only a few times. The V call is TRBV27, the J call TRBJ1-2; D gene ambiguous. Germline CDR1 reads MNHEY; CDR2 reads SMNVEV (reference sequence). The V and J ends lost 2 bases and 8 bases respectively, with 15 bases between them. The CDR3 contains 14 residues. The CDR3 protein is CASSLRQDVRGYTF. CDR3 nucleotides: TGTGCCAGCAGTTTAAGGCAGGACGTTCGCGGCTACACCTTC.

There are a few counts of this clone. This sequence joins TRBV20-1 and TRBJ1-2, with 8 bases aligning to TRBD1. In germline, CDR1 is DFQATT, CDR2 SNEGSKA (reference sequence). The CDR3 covers 11 residues. Germline trimming cut 6 bases from V and 7 bases from J; bases unmatched to any gene: 4. Here the CDR3 DNA reads TGCAGTGCCCGAGACAGGGGTGGCTACACCTTC. Translating gives CSARDRGGYTF.

The rearrangement joins TRBV30 to TRBJ2-7; 10 bases are a match to TRBD2. The J segment lost 6 bases and the V segment lost 0 bases, leaving 11 bases of the junction unmatched. Germline loops: CDR1 GTSNPN, CDR2 SVGIG (reference sequence). CDR3 length equals 16 residues. The CDR3 sequence: CAWSVASGGPLGEQYF. Written as DNA, the CDR3 is TGTGCCTGGAGTGTAGCTAGCGGGGGACCTCTCGGCGAGCAGTACTTC.

This chain joins TRBV7-2 and TRBJ1-1; tentative D call: TRBD1 (5 bases). The CDR3 runs to 12 residues. Trimming shortened V by 5 bases and J by 10 bases, and 14 bases separated the two germline ends. Germline CDR1 reads SGHTA; CDR2 reads FQGNSA. CDR3 in DNA: TGTGCCAGCAGCGCAAGGACCGGGGGAGCTTTCTTT. Protein: CASSARTGGAFF.

CDR3 amino acids: CASSLLRDRWTEAFF. As DNA, the CDR3 is TGTGCCAGCTCGCTCCTTCGGGACAGATGGACTGAAGCTTTCTTT. V gene TRBV18 combines with J gene TRBJ1-1; 7 positions match TRBD1. CDR1 is KGHSH and CDR2 is LQKENI in the germline V gene. V lost 6 bases to trimming and J lost 5 bases; unmatched junction nucleotides: 12. The CDR3 consists of 15 residues. The entire variable domain, with the rest obtained from reference TRBV18 and TRBJ1-1, is as follows: NAGVMQNPRHLVRRRGQEARLRCSPMKGHSHVYWYRQLPEEGLKFMVYLQKENIIDESGMPKERFSAEFPKEGPSILRIQQVVRGDSAAYFCASSLLRDRWTEAFFGQGTRLTVV.

The chain links TRBV5-1 to TRBJ2-6; the D gene is possibly TRBD2 (5 bases). Germline-derived CDR1 and CDR2 are SGHRS and YFSETQ. This CDR3 contains 16 residues. Trimming took off 0 bases at V and 2 bases at J, with 9 bases between the two ends. This chain's CDR3 is CASSLARRTGANVLTF. The DNA for the CDR3 is TGCGCCAGCAGCTTGGCTCGGAGGACTGGGGCCAACGTCCTGACTTTC.

The chain uses TRBV19 and TRBJ2-7; 14 bases are shared with TRBD2. In germline, CDR1 is LNHDA, CDR2 SQIVND (reference sequence). V was pared by 1 base and J by 2 bases, with 7 bases of the junction left unmatched. The CDR3 is 18 amino acids. The CDR3 spells CASSIGYGLAGGTYEQYF. Written as DNA, the CDR3 is TGTGCCAGTAGTATAGGGTATGGACTAGCGGGGGGCACCTACGAGCAGTACTTC.